This T cell receptor (beta chain) comes out of a study of T-cell reconstitution after alpha-beta-depleted transplantation in children. V was cut by 0 bases and J by 6 bases, with 6 bases left in between. Germline-derived CDR1 and CDR2 are SEHNR and FQNEAQ (reference sequence). CDR3 length: 13 amino acids. This sample's TCRbeta library carried unique molecular identifier barcodes. TCRdb re-derived calls from the PCR reads in MiXCR, one entry per CDR3 protein. The table records more than 450,000 distinct CDR3 sequences, around 19% of them present only once. The receptor was derived from a human donor who donated a stem cell graft to a child with acute lymphoblastic leukemia. V gene TRBV7-9 combines with J gene TRBJ2-4; D call uncertain. The input for sequencing was PBMCs from the stem cell graft donor, taken from the stem cell graft. In DNA, the CDR3 is TGTGCCAGCAGCTTAGCGGGTACAAACATTCAGTACTTC. This sequence encodes CASSLAGTNIQYF.